This T cell receptor beta chain was captured by sequencing in a study of cytomegalovirus exposure and HLA in healthy donors. It was with 60 Vbeta and 13 Jbeta primers that the PCR ran. Here immunoSEQ multiplex PCR was the method, and the copy in TCRdb shows in-frame clones only, minus some. The table for this sample gives fewer than 130,000 clones. Per germline, CDR1 MNHNS and CDR2 SASEGT. V shed 9 bases, J shed 2 bases, and the junction held 8 bases outside the gene matches. The CDR3 sequence is 14 residues long. The chain couples TRBV6-1 to TRBJ1-2, with 8 bases lining up with TRBD1. This TCR was sampled from a man aged 45 to 65 in good health and CMV-seronegative. Sequenced: PBMCs. The CDR3 sequence is CASIRGRENYGYTF. CDR3 DNA sequence: TGTGCCAGTATCAGGGGGCGCGAGAACTATGGCTACACCTTC.